A single sample is the source of the 21 T cell receptor beta chains below, sequenced in a study of blood T cell repertoires in COVID-19. Only in-frame clones appear in the TCRdb table, and some are missing; sequencing was by immunoSEQ multiplex PCR. The sample gives around 170,000 clones, roughly 90% of which show up once; roughly 4% is in the top ten. Input material: peripheral blood. Every receptor here comes from a woman in her seventies with acute or convalescent COVID-19.

CDR3 protein: CASSSSGLRSYNEQFF. CDR3 bases: TGTGCCAGCAGTTCATCAGGGTTACGCTCCTACAATGAGCAGTTCTTC. This sequence joins TRBV6-2 or TRBV6-3 and TRBJ2-1; tentatively, D is TRBD1 (5 bases). The CDR3 contains 16 residues. Germline loops: CDR1 MNHEY, CDR2 SVGEGT. V was pared by 4 bases and J by 0 bases, with 13 bases between.

This clone was found once. Here the CDR3 DNA reads TGTGCCAGCAGCGAGACGACAGCTTATAATGAAAAACTGTTTTTT. It translates to CASSETTAYNEKLFF. The chain joins TRBV25-1 to TRBJ1-4, with D perhaps TRBD1 (5 bases). The CDR3 covers 15 residues. V lost 6 bases and J lost 4, with 15 bases in between. Germline V gene sequence: CDR1 MGHDK, CDR2 SYGVNS.

CDR3 region: CASTPDRGQATNEKLFF. The CDR3 region has the DNA TGTGCCAGCACCCCGGACAGGGGGCAAGCAACTAATGAAAAACTGTTTTTT. V usage is TRBV21-1 and J usage is TRBJ1-4; TRBD1 reflects the table's D call only, with no check against the DNA. TRBV21-1 is a pseudogene locus. The CDR3 consists of 17 residues.

The gene calls are TRBV12-3 or TRBV12-4 and TRBJ2-7; the match to TRBD1 covers 7 bases. V was clipped by 6 bases and J by 1 base; unmatched bases: 3. This CDR3 contains 13 residues. CDR3 nucleotides: TGTGCCAGCAGCCGGGACAGTTCCTACGAGCAGTACTTC. Its protein product is CASSRDSSYEQYF.

This clone was observed a few times. The rearrangement joins TRBV4-1 to TRBJ2-1, with D hard to call. Trimming shortened V by 5 bases and J by 0 bases, and 11 bases separated the two germline ends. CDR1 is MGHRA, CDR2 YSYEKL, per germline. CDR3 size: 15 residues. The CDR3 reads CASSTPQFSYNEQFF. The CDR3 DNA reads as TGCGCCAGCAGCACGCCACAGTTCTCCTACAATGAGCAGTTCTTC.

V usage is TRBV7-8 and J usage is TRBJ1-6; possibly TRBD1 for D (5 bases). The CDR3 length is 15 residues. Deletions cut 4 bases from V and 7 bases from J, with 14 bases between. The germline V gene encodes CDR1 SGHVS and CDR2 FQNEAQ. The CDR3 loop reads CASSSRGPANSPLHF. The CDR3 nucleotides read TGTGCCAGCAGCTCAAGGGGCCCCGCAAATTCACCCCTCCACTTT. Together with reference TRBV7-8 and TRBJ1-6, the CDR3 gives the full variable domain: GAGVSQSPRYKVAKRGQDVALRCDPISGHVSLFWYQQALGQGPEFLTYFQNEAQLDKSGLPSDRFFAERPEGSVSTLKIQRTQQEDSAVYLCASSSRGPANSPLHFGNGTRLTVT.

This clone was observed once. The chain carries TRBV19 and TRBJ1-5, with D uncertain. Germline CDR1 LNHDA, CDR2 SQIVND (reference sequence). The CDR3 has 13 residues. V gave up 5 bases and J gave up 5 bases, with 10 bases separating them. This CDR3 is CASSARGDQPQHF. CDR3 coding DNA: TGTGCCAGTAGTGCCCGCGGGGATCAGCCCCAGCATTTT.

This chain connects TRBV18 to TRBJ2-7, with TRBD1 matching 7 bases. J was trimmed by 2 bases and V by 3 bases; bases with no gene match: 7. This CDR3 has 15 amino acids. Germline assignment: CDR1 KGHSH and CDR2 LQKENI. The CDR3 loop reads CASSPPQGRAYEQYF. Written as DNA, the CDR3 is TGTGCCAGCTCACCCCCACAGGGGCGGGCCTACGAGCAGTACTTC.

The V gene is TRBV28, the J gene TRBJ2-5; D assignment may be TRBD1 or TRBD2 (11 bases each). The CDR3 length is 19 residues. V lost 3 bases, J lost 5 bases, and 28 bases lay in between. CDR1 and CDR2 (germline): MDHEN, SYDVKM. CDR3: CASSFLIGQGASGRETQYF. In DNA form, the CDR3 reads TGTGCCAGCAGTTTCCTCATCGGACAGGGGGCTAGCGGGAGGGAGACCCAGTACTTC. Full variable domain (outside the CDR3, taken from reference TRBV28 and TRBJ2-5): DVKVTQSSRYLVKRTGEKVFLECVQDMDHENMFWYRQDPGLGLRLIYFSYDVKMKEKGDIPEGYSVSREKKERFSLILESASTNQTSMYLCASSFLIGQGASGRETQYFGPGTRLLVL.

J is TRBJ1-4 and V is TRBV28; TRBD1 agrees at 8 bases. This CDR3 region has 14 residues. CDR1 and CDR2 (germline): MDHEN, SYDVKM. The V and J ends lost 4 bases and 10 bases, in that order; junction bases with no gene match: 8. The DNA for the CDR3 is TGTGCCAGCAGTTACGGGACAGGCATAGGAAAACTGTTTTTT. Translation: CASSYGTGIGKLFF.

Only one count was recorded for this clone. The chain recombines TRBV4-1 with TRBJ1-1, with D possibly TRBD1 on 6 matching bases. The CDR3 consists of 14 residues. Germline CDR1 reads MGHRA; CDR2 reads YSYEKL. The germline V and J ends were trimmed by 4 bases and 1 base, with 10 bases remaining between them. The CDR3 DNA is TGCGCCAGCAGCCCCACAGGGAGGAACACTGAAGCTTTCTTT. As protein: CASSPTGRNTEAFF.

This clone was found once. The V call is TRBV4-3, the J call TRBJ2-7, with 7 bases matching TRBD1. V was pared by 4 bases and J by 3 bases, with 9 bases of the junction left unmatched. CDR3 length: 15 residues. The germline V gene encodes CDR1 LGHNA and CDR2 YSLEER. CDR3 in DNA: TGCGCCAGCAGCCCCACCGACAGGGCTTACTACGAGCAGTACTTC. Translated: CASSPTDRAYYEQYF.

This clone was recorded a few times. The chain combines TRBV7-2 with TRBJ1-3, with D perhaps matching TRBD1 (5 bases). The CDR3 has 15 amino acids. V was pared by 5 bases and J by 0 bases, with 11 bases between. Germline CDR1 is SGHTA and CDR2 is FQGNSA. The CDR3 protein is CASSPTGISGNTIYF. CDR3 bases: TGTGCCAGCAGCCCCACAGGTATCTCTGGAAACACCATATATTTT. Full variable domain (outside the CDR3, taken from reference TRBV7-2 and TRBJ1-3): GAGVSQSPSNKVTEKGKDVELRCDPISGHTALYWYRQSLGQGLEFLIYFQGNSAPDKSGLPSDRFSAERTGGSVSTLTIQRTQQEDSAVYLCASSPTGISGNTIYFGEGSWLTVV.

The V gene is TRBV4-3, the J gene TRBJ1-5; weak D call: TRBD1 (6 bases). The CDR3 has 17 residues. V shed 0 bases and J shed 6 bases, with 18 bases lying between them. From germline, CDR1 is LGHNA and CDR2 YSLEER. The CDR3 sequence: CASSQDTRYREGQPQHF. The CDR3 coding sequence is TGCGCCAGCAGCCAAGATACCCGGTACAGGGAAGGTCAGCCCCAGCATTTT.

The rearrangement links TRBV4-3 to TRBJ2-5; a possible D gene is TRBD2 (6 bases). Between the trimmed V and J ends, which lost 0 bases and 1 base, there was a span of 15 bases. Germline V gene sequence: CDR1 LGHNA, CDR2 YSLEER. This CDR3 is built from 17 residues. CDR3 protein: CASSQDWRAWGQETQYF. As DNA, the CDR3 is TGCGCCAGCAGCCAAGATTGGAGGGCTTGGGGCCAAGAGACCCAGTACTTC.

This chain links TRBV29-1 with TRBJ2-5; 7 nucleotides agree with TRBD1. J gave up 5 bases and V 7 bases, and 25 bases lay outside the gene matches. Looked up from germline, CDR1 is SQVTM and CDR2 is ANQGSEA. The CDR3 spans 18 residues. CDR3 bases: TGCAGCGCGAACGACAGGGATGAGGGGGTGGATTGGAAGGAGACCCAGTACTTC. Protein: CSANDRDEGVDWKETQYF.

A single count supports this clone. V usage is TRBV6-6 and J usage is TRBJ2-6; 7 bases map to TRBD1. CDR1 is MNHNY and CDR2 is SVGAGI in the germline V gene (reference sequence). V lost 6 bases, J lost 1 base, and 3 bases stayed unmatched. The CDR3 is made up of 15 amino acids. The CDR3 DNA reads as TGTGCCAGCAGCCAGACAGGGTCTGGGGCCAACGTCCTGACTTTC. Translating it yields CASSQTGSGANVLTF.

This clone was counted a few times. The V call is TRBV5-1, the J call TRBJ1-1, with 9 bases that match TRBD1. CDR1 and CDR2 from the germline V gene are SGHRS and YFSETQ. The V gene end was trimmed by 4 bases and the J gene end by 5 bases; junction bases not matched to a gene: 9. The length of the CDR3 is 15 residues. CDR3 protein: CASSPDGQGWTEAFF. The CDR3 coding sequence is TGCGCCAGCAGCCCTGACGGACAGGGGTGGACTGAAGCTTTCTTT.

J is TRBJ1-2 and V is TRBV20-1, with a possible D match to TRBD1 (5 bases). From germline, CDR1 is DFQATT and CDR2 SNEGSKA (reference sequence). Between the trimmed V and J ends, which lost 6 bases and 8 bases, there was a span of 13 bases. This CDR3 has 11 amino acids. The CDR3: CSAENRRGYTF. The DNA of the CDR3 is TGCAGTGCAGAGAACAGGAGAGGCTACACCTTC.

The CDR3 DNA is TGTGCCAGTACGGTCAGGGGCGCAGATACGCAGTATTTT. Translated, it gives CASTVRGADTQYF. The rearrangement links TRBV19 to TRBJ2-3, with a possible D match to TRBD1 (6 bases). Germline CDR1 and CDR2: LNHDA and SQIVND (reference sequence). The CDR3 runs 13 residues. Trimming shortened V by 7 bases and J by 4 bases, and 12 bases separated the two germline ends.

V is TRBV6-5 and J is TRBJ2-1; possibly TRBD2 for D (5 bases). The V and J ends lost 7 bases and 0 bases respectively, with 13 bases between them. This CDR3 has 15 amino acids. In germline, CDR1 is MNHEY, CDR2 SVGAGI. The CDR3 coding sequence is TGTGCCAGCAAAGAGGGAGCAAGCTCCTACAATGAGCAGTTCTTC. Its translation: CASKEGASSYNEQFF.